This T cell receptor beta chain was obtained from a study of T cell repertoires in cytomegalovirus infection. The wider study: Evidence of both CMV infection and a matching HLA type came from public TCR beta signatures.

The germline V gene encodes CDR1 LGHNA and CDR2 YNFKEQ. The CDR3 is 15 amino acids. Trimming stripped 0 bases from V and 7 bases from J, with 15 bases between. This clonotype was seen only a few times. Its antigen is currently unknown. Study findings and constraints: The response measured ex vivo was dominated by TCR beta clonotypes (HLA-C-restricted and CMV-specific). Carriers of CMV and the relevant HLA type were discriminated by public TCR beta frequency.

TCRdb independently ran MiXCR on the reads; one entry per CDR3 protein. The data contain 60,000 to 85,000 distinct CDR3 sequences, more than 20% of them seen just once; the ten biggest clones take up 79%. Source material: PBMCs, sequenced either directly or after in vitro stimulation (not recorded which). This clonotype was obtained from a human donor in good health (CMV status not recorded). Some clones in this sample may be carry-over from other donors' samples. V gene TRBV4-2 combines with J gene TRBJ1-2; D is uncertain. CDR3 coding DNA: TGTGCCAGCAGCCAAGAATTGGGGAGAGGTCCTGGCTACACCTTC. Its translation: CASSQELGRGPGYTF.